Following are 14 T cell receptor beta chains from one sample sequenced in a study of CD8 T cells in Susac syndrome. Random hexamers served to reverse transcribe about 0.45 to 1 ug RNA. TCRdb reanalysed the immunoSEQ multiplex PCR reads using MiXCR and keeps one entry per CDR3 protein. Of about 200,000 distinct CDR3 sequences listed, roughly 96% are singletons. The material sequenced was CD4+ T cells from PBMCs. The receptors were gathered from a human donor with multiple sclerosis.

V is TRBV20-1 and J is TRBJ2-1; 10 positions agree with TRBD2. CDR3 size: 13 residues. The V segment lost 3 bases and the J segment 12 bases; nucleotides outside the gene matches: 8. CDR1 and CDR2 from the germline V gene are DFQATT and SNEGSKA (reference sequence). This CDR3 reads CSASASSGRGQFF. In nucleotides, the CDR3 is TGCAGTGCTAGTGCCTCTAGCGGGAGAGGGCAGTTCTTC.

This chain uses TRBV7-9 with TRBJ2-4, with D possibly TRBD1 on 6 matching bases. Per germline, CDR1 SEHNR and CDR2 FQNEAQ (reference sequence). The CDR3 has 13 amino acids. Trimming removed 11 bases at V and 0 bases at J, with 11 bases between. The CDR3 spells CASEGVAKNIQYF. CDR3 in DNA: TGTGCCTCAGAGGGGGTAGCCAAAAACATTCAGTACTTC.

V is TRBV5-6 and J is TRBJ2-7; 8 bases are shared with TRBD1. The CDR3 has 15 residues. From germline, CDR1 is SGHDT and CDR2 YYEEEE. Trimming took 4 bases from V and 0 from J; bases not matched to a gene: 6. CDR3 in amino acids: CASSPRDRSSYEQYF. Here the CDR3 DNA reads TGTGCCAGCAGCCCCCGGGACAGGAGCTCCTACGAGCAGTACTTC.

The chain uses TRBV24-1 and TRBJ2-3, with 13 bases identical to TRBD2. The CDR3 has 18 residues. Trimming removed 9 bases from V and 0 bases from J; junction bases left unmatched: 11. From germline, CDR1 is KGHDR and CDR2 SFDVKD. The CDR3 protein is CATGGRTSGRGSTDTQYF. The CDR3 DNA follows: TGTGCCACCGGAGGTCGGACTAGCGGGAGAGGGAGCACAGATACGCAGTATTTT.

The genes are TRBV19 and TRBJ1-5, with 8 positions matching TRBD1. This CDR3 is built from 15 residues. Germline-derived CDR1 and CDR2 are LNHDA and SQIVND (reference sequence). The trim removed 5 bases at V and 3 bases at J, leaving 6 bases unmatched. CDR3 sequence: CASSDRTGNNQPQHF. The CDR3 bases are TGTGCCAGTAGTGACCGGACAGGGAACAATCAGCCCCAGCATTTT.

This chain uses TRBV9 with TRBJ2-1, with TRBD2 matching 8 bases. V dropped 1 base and J dropped 0; count of bases not matched to a gene: 0. Germline V gene lookup returns CDR1 SGDLS and CDR2 YYNGEE. The CDR3 runs 15 residues. The CDR3 DNA sequence: TGTGCCAGCAGCGTAAGCGGGGGCTCCTACAATGAGCAGTTCTTC. The encoded protein is CASSVSGGSYNEQFF.

As to this clonotype: One end of the junction is discordant with germline, which a read error may explain. The V call is TRBV29-1, the J call TRBJ1-5, with D possibly matching TRBD1 (6 bases). Per the germline V gene, CDR1 is SQVTM and CDR2 is ANQGSEA. The CDR3 consists of 13 residues. This CDR3 reads CSAQGHSNRPQHF. The CDR3 DNA follows: TGCAGCGCTCAGGGACATAGCAATCGGCCCCAGCATTTT. Drawing the rest from reference TRBV29-1 and TRBJ1-5, the complete variable domain is SAVISQKPSRDICQRGTSLTIQCQVDSQVTMMFWYRQQPGQSLTLIATANQGSEATYESGFVIDKFPISRPNLTFSTLTVSNMSPEDSSIYLCSAQGHSNRPQHFGDGTRLSIL.

In its sample, this clonotype was seen a few times. V and J are TRBV18 and TRBJ2-7, with 7 bases that match TRBD1. The CDR3 contains 13 residues. Germline loops: CDR1 KGHSH, CDR2 LQKENI. The trim removed 9 bases at V and 2 bases at J, leaving 7 bases unmatched. CDR3 region: CASSPGQTYEQYF. CDR3 bases: TGTGCCAGTAGTCCGGGACAGACCTACGAGCAGTACTTC.

This chain uses TRBV20-1 with TRBJ2-7; D is unresolved. The V gene lost 0 bases and the J gene lost 6 bases, with 12 bases spanning the gap. The CDR3 is made up of 13 amino acids. Looked up from germline, CDR1 is DFQATT and CDR2 is SNEGSKA (reference sequence). This CDR3 reads CSARDPHSPEQYF. The CDR3 nucleotides read TGCAGTGCTAGAGATCCGCATTCCCCCGAGCAGTACTTC.

The chain links TRBV5-1 to TRBJ1-2; TRBD1 aligns across 8 bases. The CDR3 has 16 residues. The germline V gene encodes CDR1 SGHRS and CDR2 YFSETQ. Germline trimming cut 1 base from V and 8 bases from J; bases unmatched to any gene: 13. Here the CDR3 reads CASSLRSGQGVGGYTF. CDR3 sequence (DNA): TGCGCCAGCAGCTTGCGCTCCGGACAGGGAGTCGGAGGCTACACCTTC.

The chain carries TRBV15 and TRBJ2-2, with 7 bases lining up with TRBD1. The CDR3 consists of 17 residues. In germline, CDR1 is LNHNV, CDR2 YYDKDF (reference sequence). V shed 3 bases, J shed 3 bases, and the junction held 10 bases outside the gene matches. CDR3 amino acids: CATSRRSGTVHTGELFF. The DNA for the CDR3 is TGTGCCACCAGCAGGAGATCCGGGACAGTTCACACCGGGGAGCTGTTTTTT.

This chain connects TRBV20-1 to TRBJ2-3; D might be TRBD1 or TRBD2, each matching 5 bases. This CDR3 comprises 13 residues. The germline V gene encodes CDR1 DFQATT and CDR2 SNEGSKA (reference sequence). Between the trimmed V and J ends, which lost 6 bases and 0 bases, there was a span of 10 bases. The CDR3 loop is CSAGTPSTDTQYF. The DNA for the CDR3 is TGCAGTGCAGGGACGCCTAGCACAGATACGCAGTATTTT.

The rearrangement links TRBV7-9 to TRBJ2-7, with unresolved D. Germline CDR1 reads SEHNR; CDR2 reads FQNEAQ (reference sequence). V lost 5 bases and J 11 bases, leaving 16 bases between the germline ends. The CDR3 is made up of 12 amino acids. The CDR3, as DNA: TGTGCCAGCAGCCCCCATTGGGGAAGCGAGTACTTC. This gives the protein CASSPHWGSEYF.

The V call is TRBV29-1, the J call TRBJ1-1; no clear D gene. Between the trimmed V and J ends, which lost 6 bases and 1 base, there was a span of 12 bases. The CDR3 is 13 amino acids. The germline V gene encodes CDR1 SQVTM and CDR2 ANQGSEA. CDR3 DNA: TGCAGCGTCGAGGATCATCAGAACACTGAAGCTTTCTTT. It codes for CSVEDHQNTEAFF.